This T cell receptor beta chain was observed in a study of shared clonotypes between healthy human individuals. Regarding the study as a whole: The sole specimen, blood, was sampled, and tissue repertoires likely differ.

The CDR3 contains 10 residues. The V and J ends lost 5 bases and 5 bases respectively, with 3 bases between them. The germline gives CDR1 SEHNR, CDR2 FQNEAQ (reference sequence). Genomic DNA of every subset was divided equally among multiple immunoSEQ plates. Generated by immunoSEQ multiplex PCR, the TCRdb table keeps only in-frame clones and is missing some. The sample consists of roughly 2 million clones, approximately 95% of them appearing once. The naive CD8 fraction comprised CD45RO-negative cells positively selected for CCR7 and excluded terminally differentiated effector memory CD45RA+ cells. As for this clone: Its antigen is not known. One base away lies a much larger clone, so this may be a sequencing read error. This same CDR3 is encoded by further DNA sequences in the sample.

The sequenced sample consisted of naive CD8+ T cells sorted from blood. This sequence joins TRBV7-9 and TRBJ2-5; no definite D call. The sequence was collected from a man between 18 and 35 years old in good health. In DNA form, the CDR3 reads TGTGCCAGCAGCCGGGAGACCCAGTACTTC. It specifies CASSRETQYF.